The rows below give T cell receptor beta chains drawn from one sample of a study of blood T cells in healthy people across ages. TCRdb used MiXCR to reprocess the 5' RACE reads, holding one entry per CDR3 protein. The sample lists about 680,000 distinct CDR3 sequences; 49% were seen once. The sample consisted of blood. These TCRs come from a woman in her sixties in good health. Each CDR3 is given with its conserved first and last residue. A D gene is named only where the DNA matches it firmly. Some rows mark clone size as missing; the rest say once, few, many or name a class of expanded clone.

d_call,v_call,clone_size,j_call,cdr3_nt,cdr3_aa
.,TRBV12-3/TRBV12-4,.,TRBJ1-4,TGTGCCAGCAGCGAACAGGCTTCCAATGAAAAACTGTTTTTT,CASSEQASNEKLFF
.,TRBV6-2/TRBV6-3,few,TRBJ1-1,TGTGCCAGCATGTGGAGGGTGGCGAACACTGAAGCTTTCTTT,CASMWRVANTEAFF
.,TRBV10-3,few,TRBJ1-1,TGTGCCATCAGTGAATATGGGGAGAACACTGAAGCTTTCTTT,CAISEYGENTEAFF
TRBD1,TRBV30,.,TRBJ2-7,TGTGCCTGGAGGATGGGACAGGGTTTCTACGAGCAGTACTTC,CAWRMGQGFYEQYF
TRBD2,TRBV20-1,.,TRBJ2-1,TGCAGTGCTAGAGGACTAGCGGGCCCAAATTCCTACAATGAGCAGTTCTTC,CSARGLAGPNSYNEQFF
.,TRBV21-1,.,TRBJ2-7,TGTGCCAGCAGCACGGCTAGCGAGCCCTACGAGCAGTACTTC,CASSTASEPYEQYF
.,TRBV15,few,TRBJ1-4,TGTGCCACCAGCAGACAGCTCAATGAAAAACTGTTTTTT,CATSRQLNEKLFF
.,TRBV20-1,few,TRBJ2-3,TGCAGTGCTAGAGTAGGGCTAGCTCGAACCACAGATACGCAGTATTTT,CSARVGLARTTDTQYF
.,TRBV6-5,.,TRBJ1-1,TGTGCCAGCAGTTACTCGAGGTATGGGAGGTGGGTTGAAGCTTTCTTT,CASSYSRYGRWVEAFF
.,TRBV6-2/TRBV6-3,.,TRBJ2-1,TGTGCCAGCAGCTCACCAGGGGGGAGCTCCTACAATGAGCAGTTCTTC,CASSSPGGSSYNEQFF
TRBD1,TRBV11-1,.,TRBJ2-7,TGTGCCAGCAGCTGGAGACAGGGGGTATCTAACGAGCAGTACTTC,CASSWRQGVSNEQYF
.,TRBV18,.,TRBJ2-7,TGTGCCAGCTCGCCAGGGACACCGGGGTACGAGCAGTACTTC,CASSPGTPGYEQYF
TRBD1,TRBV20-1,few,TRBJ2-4,TGCAGTGCTAGTAAGGGGGCTTCGATGATAGGCAAAAACATTCAGTACTTC,CSASKGASMIGKNIQYF
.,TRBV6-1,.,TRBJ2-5,TGTGCCAGCAGTGAAGTGGGTAGGGGCCAAGAGACCCAGTACTTC,CASSEVGRGQETQYF
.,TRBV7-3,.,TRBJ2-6,TGTGCCAGCAACCTAGGAGGCTCTGGGGCCAACGTCCTGACTTTC,CASNLGGSGANVLTF
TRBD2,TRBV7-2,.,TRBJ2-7,TGTGCCAGCAGCGAAGGGACTAGCAGTCCCTACGAGCAGTACTTC,CASSEGTSSPYEQYF
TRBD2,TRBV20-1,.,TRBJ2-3,TGCAGTGCTAGAGGGTATCAAGGGACTAGCGGGAGAGGCACAGATACGCAGTATTTT,CSARGYQGTSGRGTDTQYF
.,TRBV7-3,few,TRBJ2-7,TGTGCCAGCAGCTTAACGACGGCTACTGACCAGTACTTC,CASSLTTATDQYF
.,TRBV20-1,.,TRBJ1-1,TGCAGTGCTAGAGGGGCAGGTGAAGCTTTCTTT,CSARGAGEAFF
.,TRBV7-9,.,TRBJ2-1,TGTGCCAGCAGCTTAGCGGGCCAGGGGACCTACAATGAGCAGTTCTTC,CASSLAGQGTYNEQFF
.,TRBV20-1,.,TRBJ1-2,TGCAGTGCTAGAGAAGGCAGCGATAACTATGGCTACACCTTC,CSAREGSDNYGYTF
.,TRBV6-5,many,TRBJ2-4,TGTGCCAGCAGAGACCCGGCCAAAAACATTCAGTACTTC,CASRDPAKNIQYF
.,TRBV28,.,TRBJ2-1,TGTGCCAGCAGCCGAAAGAGGTATGAGCAGTTCTTC,CASSRKRYEQFF
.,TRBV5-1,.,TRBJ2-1,TGCGCCAGCAGCTTGACAGGGGAGGTCTACAATGAGCAGTTCTTC,CASSLTGEVYNEQFF
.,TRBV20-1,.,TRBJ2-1,TGCAGTGCGAGGACTAACAATGAGCAGTTCTTC,CSARTNNEQFF
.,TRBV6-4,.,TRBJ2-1,TGTGCCAGCAGCGCCCGGGCCGCGGGGACCTACAATGAGCAGTTCTTC,CASSARAAGTYNEQFF
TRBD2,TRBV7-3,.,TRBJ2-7,TGTGCCAGCAGCTTAGAAATAGCGGGACGGAACGAGCAGTACTTC,CASSLEIAGRNEQYF
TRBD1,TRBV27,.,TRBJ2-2,TGTGCCAGCACTCGGGACAGTAGCCCGACCGGGGAGCTGTTTTTT,CASTRDSSPTGELFF
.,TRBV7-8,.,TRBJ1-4,TGTGCCAGCAGCTCTCCATCTACAGGGGAAAAACTGTTTTTT,CASSSPSTGEKLFF
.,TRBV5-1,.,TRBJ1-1,TGCGCCAGCAGCCCCGGACCGTCGAACACTGAAGCTTTCTTT,CASSPGPSNTEAFF
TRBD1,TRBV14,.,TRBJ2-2,TGTGCCAGCAGCCCCCGGACAGGGGTAGACAGGGAGCTGTTTTTT,CASSPRTGVDRELFF
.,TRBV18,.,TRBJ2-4,TGTGCCAGCTCACCCCCTGGGAGTTGGGCCAAAAACATTCAGTACTTC,CASSPPGSWAKNIQYF
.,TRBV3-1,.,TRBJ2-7,TGTGCCAGCAGCCAAGAGGCGCCCCAGTACTTC,CASSQEAPQYF